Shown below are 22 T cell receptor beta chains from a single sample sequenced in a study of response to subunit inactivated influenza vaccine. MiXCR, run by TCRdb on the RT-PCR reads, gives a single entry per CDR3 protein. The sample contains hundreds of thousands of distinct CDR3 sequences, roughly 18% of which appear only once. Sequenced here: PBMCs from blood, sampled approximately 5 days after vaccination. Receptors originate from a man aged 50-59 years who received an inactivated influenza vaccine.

The CDR3 sequence: CASSYSRGPRDEQYF. Written as DNA, the CDR3 is TGTGCCAGCAGTTACTCGAGGGGCCCGCGGGACGAGCAGTACTTC. J is TRBJ2-7 and V is TRBV6-2 or TRBV6-3; D tentatively reads TRBD1 or TRBD2 (5 bases each). The length of the CDR3 is 15 residues. Germline CDR1 and CDR2: MNHEY and SVGEGT. V was shortened by 0 bases and J by 5 bases, with 14 bases between the two germline ends.

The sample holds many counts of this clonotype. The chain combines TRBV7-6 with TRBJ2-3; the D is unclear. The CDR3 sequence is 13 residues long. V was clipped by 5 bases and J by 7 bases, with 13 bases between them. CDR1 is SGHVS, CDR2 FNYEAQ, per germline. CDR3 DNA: TGTGCCAGCAGCGCGGTCGTGGGGAATACGCAGTATTTT. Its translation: CASSAVVGNTQYF.

This CDR3 reads CSARDFGVEQYF. The CDR3 DNA is TGCAGTGCTAGAGATTTTGGGGTAGAGCAGTACTTC. The J gene is TRBJ2-7, the V gene TRBV20-1; no clear D. The CDR3 spans 12 residues. The V gene's germline CDR1 is DFQATT and CDR2 SNEGSKA (reference sequence). Trimming left V 0 bases short and J 7 bases short, with 10 bases between.

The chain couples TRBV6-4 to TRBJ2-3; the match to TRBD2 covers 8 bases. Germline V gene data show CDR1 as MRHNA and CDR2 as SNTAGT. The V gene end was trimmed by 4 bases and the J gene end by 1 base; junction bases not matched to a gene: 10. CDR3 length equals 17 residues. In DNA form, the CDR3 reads TGTGCCAGCAGTGCCCTCCCTTCGGGGGGGGGCACAGATACGCAGTATTTT. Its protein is CASSALPSGGGTDTQYF.

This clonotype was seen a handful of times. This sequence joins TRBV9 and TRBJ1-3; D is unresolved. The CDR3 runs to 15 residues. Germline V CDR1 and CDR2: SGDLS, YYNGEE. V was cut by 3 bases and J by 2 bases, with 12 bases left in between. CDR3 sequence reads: CASSDWTDTGNTIYF. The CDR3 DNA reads TGTGCCAGCAGCGACTGGACGGATACTGGAAACACCATATATTTT.

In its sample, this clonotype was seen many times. DNA of the CDR3: TGTGCCAGCAGTTCAAGGTCCCTTTACTCTGGAAACACCATATATTTT. Protein: CASSSRSLYSGNTIYF. The J gene is TRBJ1-3, the V gene TRBV12-3 or TRBV12-4; no definite D call. The CDR3 has 16 residues. Trimming cost V 4 bases and J 0 bases, with 13 bases left between them.

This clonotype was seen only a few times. The CDR3 spells CASSPKAGTIGEQYF. CDR3 nucleotides: TGTGCCAGCAGTCCTAAAGCAGGCACCATAGGGGAGCAGTACTTC. This chain joins TRBV7-2 and TRBJ2-7; no clear D gene. This CDR3 spans 15 amino acids. Trimming shortened V by 6 bases and J by 7 bases, and 22 bases separated the two germline ends. The germline gives CDR1 SGHTA, CDR2 FQGNSA. Drawing the rest from reference TRBV7-2 and TRBJ2-7, the complete variable domain is GAGVSQSPSNKVTEKGKDVELRCDPISGHTALYWYRQSLGQGLEFLIYFQGNSAPDKSGLPSDRFSAERTGGSVSTLTIQRTQQEDSAVYLCASSPKAGTIGEQYFGPGTRLTVT.

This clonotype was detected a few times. The CDR3 DNA reads TGCGCCAGCAGCCAAGAGTCGGGACTAGTAGTCGGCAATGAGCAGTTCTTC. This gives the protein CASSQESGLVVGNEQFF. V usage is TRBV4-3 and J usage is TRBJ2-1, with 8 bases identical to TRBD2. Germline V gene sequence: CDR1 LGHNA, CDR2 YSLEER. V was pared by 0 bases and J by 6 bases, with 10 bases of the junction left unmatched. The CDR3 loop spans 17 amino acids.

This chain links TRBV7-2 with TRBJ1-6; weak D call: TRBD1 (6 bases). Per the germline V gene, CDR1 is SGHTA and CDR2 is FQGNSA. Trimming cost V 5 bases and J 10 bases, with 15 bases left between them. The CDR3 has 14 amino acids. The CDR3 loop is CASSSRDMGSPLHF. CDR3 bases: TGTGCCAGCAGCAGCCGGGACATGGGGTCACCCCTCCACTTT.

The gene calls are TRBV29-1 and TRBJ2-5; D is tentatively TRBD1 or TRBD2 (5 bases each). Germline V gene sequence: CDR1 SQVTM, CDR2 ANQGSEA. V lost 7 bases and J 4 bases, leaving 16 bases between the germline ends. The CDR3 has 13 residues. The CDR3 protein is CSAGRSGTETQYF. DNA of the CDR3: TGCAGCGCCGGTCGTTCGGGGACAGAGACCCAGTACTTC. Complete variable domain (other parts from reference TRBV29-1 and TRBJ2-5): SAVISQKPSRDICQRGTSLTIQCQVDSQVTMMFWYRQQPGQSLTLIATANQGSEATYESGFVIDKFPISRPNLTFSTLTVSNMSPEDSSIYLCSAGRSGTETQYFGPGTRLLVL.

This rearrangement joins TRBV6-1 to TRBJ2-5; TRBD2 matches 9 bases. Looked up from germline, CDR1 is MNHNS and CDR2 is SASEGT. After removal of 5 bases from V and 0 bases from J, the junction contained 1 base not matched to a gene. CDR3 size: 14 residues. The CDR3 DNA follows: TGTGCCAGCAGTCGGACTAGCGACCAAGAGACCCAGTACTTC. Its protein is CASSRTSDQETQYF.

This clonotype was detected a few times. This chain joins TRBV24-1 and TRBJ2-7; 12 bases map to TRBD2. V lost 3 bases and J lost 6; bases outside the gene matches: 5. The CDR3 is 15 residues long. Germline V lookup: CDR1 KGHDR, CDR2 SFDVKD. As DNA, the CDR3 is TGTGCCACCAGTGATAGACTAGCGGGAGTTGGCGAGCAGTACTTC. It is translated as CATSDRLAGVGEQYF.

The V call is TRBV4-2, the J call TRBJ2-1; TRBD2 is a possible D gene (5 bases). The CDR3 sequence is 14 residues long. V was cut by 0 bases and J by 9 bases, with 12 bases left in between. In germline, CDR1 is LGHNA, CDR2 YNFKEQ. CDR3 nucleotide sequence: TGTGCCAGCAGCCAAGAAACTAGTTGGGGTGAGCAGTTCTTC. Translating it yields CASSQETSWGEQFF.

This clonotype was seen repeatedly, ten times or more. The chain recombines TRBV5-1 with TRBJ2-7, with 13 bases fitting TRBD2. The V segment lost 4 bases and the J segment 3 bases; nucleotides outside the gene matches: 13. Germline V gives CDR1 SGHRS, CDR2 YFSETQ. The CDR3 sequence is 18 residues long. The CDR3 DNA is TGCGCCAGCAGCATGAATGCCGGGACTAGCGGGACCCTCTACGAGCAGTACTTC. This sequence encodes CASSMNAGTSGTLYEQYF.

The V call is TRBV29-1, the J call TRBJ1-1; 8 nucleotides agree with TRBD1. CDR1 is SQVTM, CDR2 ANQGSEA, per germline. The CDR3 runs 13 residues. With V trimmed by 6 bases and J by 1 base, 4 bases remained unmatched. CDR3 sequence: CSVDRGGNTEAFF. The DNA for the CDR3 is TGCAGCGTCGACAGGGGCGGGAACACTGAAGCTTTCTTT.

The CDR3 DNA sequence: TGTGCCAGCAGTGAAACCAGGGGGTCCTCACCCCTCCACTTT. Encoded protein: CASSETRGSSPLHF. The V and J genes are TRBV6-1 and TRBJ1-6; 7 nucleotides align to TRBD1. The V gene end was trimmed by 2 bases and the J gene end by 10 bases; junction bases not matched to a gene: 5. Germline assignment: CDR1 MNHNS and CDR2 SASEGT. This CDR3 comprises 14 residues.

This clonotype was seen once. CDR3 residues: CASSLDHRFNEQFF. The CDR3, as DNA: TGTGCCAGCAGCTTAGATCACAGGTTTAATGAGCAGTTCTTC. The chain recombines TRBV11-3 with TRBJ2-1; tentative D call: TRBD1 (5 bases). The CDR3 sequence is 14 residues long. Between the trimmed V and J ends, which lost 0 bases and 7 bases, there was a span of 10 bases. Germline V gives CDR1 SGHNT, CDR2 YENEEA.

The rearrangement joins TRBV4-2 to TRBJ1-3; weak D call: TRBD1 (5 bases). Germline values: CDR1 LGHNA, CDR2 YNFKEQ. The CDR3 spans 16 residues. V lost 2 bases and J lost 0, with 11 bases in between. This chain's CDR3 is CASSQPGRLSGNTIYF. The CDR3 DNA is TGTGCCAGCAGCCAACCGGGACGCCTCTCTGGAAACACCATATATTTT.

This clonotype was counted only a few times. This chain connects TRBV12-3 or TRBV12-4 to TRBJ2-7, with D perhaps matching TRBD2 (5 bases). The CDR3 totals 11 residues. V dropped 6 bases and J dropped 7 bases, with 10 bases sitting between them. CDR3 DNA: TGTGCCAGCAGGAGGGATGGGGAGCAGTACTTC. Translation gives CASRRDGEQYF.

This CDR3 reads CASSYLRTGFNSPLHF. CDR3 bases: TGTGCCAGCAGTTACTTGAGGACAGGTTTTAATTCACCCCTCCACTTT. The V gene is TRBV6-5, the J gene TRBJ1-6, with 7 nucleotides matching TRBD1. The CDR3 runs 16 residues. Germline-derived CDR1 and CDR2 are MNHEY and SVGAGI. J gave up 6 bases and V 1 base, and 6 bases lay outside the gene matches.

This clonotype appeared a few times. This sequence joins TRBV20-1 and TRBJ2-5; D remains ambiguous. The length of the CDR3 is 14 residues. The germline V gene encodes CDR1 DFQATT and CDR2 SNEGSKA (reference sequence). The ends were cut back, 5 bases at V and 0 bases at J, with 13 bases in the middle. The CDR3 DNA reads TGCAGTGCTGGGCCCCCTCGGTACCAAGAGACCCAGTACTTC. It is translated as CSAGPPRYQETQYF.

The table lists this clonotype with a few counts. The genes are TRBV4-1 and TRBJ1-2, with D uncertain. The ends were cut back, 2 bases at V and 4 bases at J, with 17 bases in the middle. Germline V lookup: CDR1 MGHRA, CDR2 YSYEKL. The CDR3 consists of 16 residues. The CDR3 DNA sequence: TGCGCCAGCAGCCAAAATCCTGTGACGGGGTCCTATGGCTACACCTTC. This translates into CASSQNPVTGSYGYTF.